One and the same sample provided the 15 T cell receptor beta chains below, sequenced in a study of technical replicates of blood from a few donors. The method was immunoSEQ multiplex PCR; TCRdb's version includes in-frame clones alone and lacks a portion of them. Here the sample spans 70,000 to 95,000 clones, about nine tenths being singletons. Sequenced sample: T cells isolated from PBMCs. Receptors were obtained from a human donor in good health. Some clones in this sample may be carry-over from other donors' samples.

The chain joins TRBV19 to TRBJ2-5; 11 bases align to TRBD1. Germline V gives CDR1 LNHDA, CDR2 SQIVND (reference sequence). The CDR3 runs 14 residues. The V and J ends lost 3 bases and 4 bases, in that order; junction bases with no gene match: 1. Here the CDR3 reads CASSIGTGGETQYF. CDR3 DNA: TGTGCCAGTAGTATTGGGACAGGGGGAGAGACCCAGTACTTC.

The J gene is TRBJ2-7, the V gene TRBV9, with TRBD2 matching over 7 bases. Germline CDR1 reads SGDLS; CDR2 reads YYNGEE. The CDR3 is 15 residues long. The J segment lost 2 bases and the V segment lost 0 bases, leaving 5 bases of the junction unmatched. The CDR3 sequence is CASSVGGTTPYEQYF. CDR3 nucleotide sequence: TGTGCCAGCAGCGTAGGGGGGACTACACCCTACGAGCAGTACTTC.

This clone showed up just once. J is TRBJ1-2 and V is TRBV25-1; TRBD1 matches at 7 bases. CDR1 is MGHDK and CDR2 is SYGVNS in the germline V gene. This CDR3 has 15 residues. V trimming: 8 bases; J trimming: 0 bases; junction bases outside the gene matches: 9. CDR3 region: CASGPLQGTNYGYTF. The CDR3 DNA reads as TGTGCCAGCGGGCCTCTACAGGGGACTAACTATGGCTACACCTTC.

This rearrangement joins TRBV28 to TRBJ2-7, with 8 bases aligning to TRBD1. The V segment lost 7 bases and the J segment 3 bases; nucleotides outside the gene matches: 11. This CDR3 spans 15 amino acids. Germline V CDR1 and CDR2: MDHEN, SYDVKM. CDR3 sequence reads: CASTTSGQGYYEQYF. The CDR3 DNA is TGTGCCAGCACTACATCCGGACAGGGTTACTACGAGCAGTACTTC.

The chain employs TRBV11-3 and TRBJ2-2; a weak D match, TRBD2 (6 bases). Trimming took 1 base from V and 4 from J, leaving 16 bases between them. The CDR3 is 17 amino acids. Germline V CDR1 and CDR2: SGHNT, YENEEA. CDR3 in amino acids: CASSLGGGIEGTGELFF. Here the CDR3 DNA reads TGTGCCAGCAGCTTAGGGGGAGGTATAGAGGGCACCGGGGAGCTGTTTTTT.

The gene calls are TRBV30 and TRBJ2-3, with D possibly being TRBD1 (6 bases). CDR3 size: 15 residues. V was clipped by 4 bases and J by 1 base, with 15 bases between them. The germline CDR1 and CDR2 sequences are GTSNPN and SVGIG (reference sequence). As DNA, the CDR3 is TGTGCCTGGAACGAGGGACACCGAGGCACAGATACGCAGTATTTT. This encodes CAWNEGHRGTDTQYF.

The chain carries TRBV11-3 and TRBJ1-2; D remains ambiguous. Germline assignment: CDR1 SGHNT and CDR2 YENEEA. The CDR3 contains 13 residues. Trimming stripped 3 bases from V and 6 bases from J, with 11 bases between. The CDR3 sequence: CASSFGRSDGYTF. Here the CDR3 DNA reads TGTGCCAGCAGCTTTGGGAGATCAGATGGCTACACCTTC.

The J gene is TRBJ2-2, the V gene TRBV30, with 8 bases matching TRBD2. The CDR3 is made up of 13 amino acids. Germline CDR1 and CDR2: GTSNPN and SVGIG (reference sequence). V lost 7 bases to trimming and J lost 6 bases; unmatched junction nucleotides: 7. The CDR3 spells CALSGSWAGELFF. CDR3 coding DNA: TGTGCCTTAAGCGGGAGTTGGGCCGGGGAGCTGTTTTTT.

The chain carries TRBV4-3 and TRBJ2-7; no definite D call. Germline V lookup: CDR1 LGHNA, CDR2 YSLEER. V was pared by 1 base and J by 6 bases, with 13 bases between. CDR3 length: 14 amino acids. The CDR3: CASSQASLRGEQYF. The CDR3 nucleotides are TGCGCCAGCAGCCAAGCGTCCCTTAGAGGCGAGCAGTACTTC.

With regard to this clone: The junction departs from germline at one end; a sequencing error may be responsible. The V call is TRBV11-3, the J call TRBJ1-1; D possibly corresponds to TRBD1 (6 bases). CDR3 length: 16 residues. The germline V gene has CDR1 SGHNT and CDR2 YENEEA. As DNA, the CDR3 is TGTGCCAGCAGCTTAGATTCGAGGGGGGGGAACCCTGAAGCTTTCTTT. This gives the protein CASSLDSRGGNPEAFF.

The genes are TRBV6-6 and TRBJ1-2; TRBD1 matches at 10 bases. CDR3 length: 15 amino acids. Germline V gene sequence: CDR1 MNHNY, CDR2 SVGAGI (reference sequence). V gave up 5 bases and J gave up 4 bases; unmatched junction bases: 7. The CDR3, as DNA: TGTGCCAGCAGTAGCCGACAGGGGGCGCCCTATGGCTACACCTTC. This gives the protein CASSSRQGAPYGYTF.

V is TRBV27 and J is TRBJ2-1; D might be TRBD2 (6 bases). There are 16 residues in the CDR3. Looked up from germline, CDR1 is MNHEY and CDR2 is SMNVEV (reference sequence). Trimming left V 4 bases short and J 0 bases short, with 13 bases between. CDR3 DNA: TGTGCCAGCAGTTGGGGAGGACTGAGCTCCTACAATGAGCAGTTCTTC. The encoded protein is CASSWGGLSSYNEQFF.

V is TRBV7-9 and J is TRBJ1-2; 7 bases match TRBD1. The CDR3 spans 13 residues. Germline V CDR1 and CDR2: SEHNR, FQNEAQ (reference sequence). Unmatched junction bases numbered 5, after V lost 5 bases and J lost 5 bases. Here the CDR3 reads CASSPGTAYGYTF. CDR3 coding DNA: TGTGCCAGCAGCCCCGGGACAGCTTATGGCTACACCTTC. The entire variable domain, with the rest obtained from reference TRBV7-9 and TRBJ1-2, is as follows: DTGVSQNPRHKITKRGQNVTFRCDPISEHNRLYWYRQTLGQGPEFLTYFQNEAQLEKSRLLSDRFSAERPKGSFSTLEIQRTEQGDSAMYLCASSPGTAYGYTFGSGTRLTVV.

The rearrangement links TRBV27 to TRBJ2-7; 11 bases match TRBD1. The CDR3 has 13 amino acids. The J segment lost 7 bases and the V segment lost 4 bases, leaving 3 bases of the junction unmatched. In germline, CDR1 is MNHEY, CDR2 SMNVEV (reference sequence). The CDR3 region is CASSWDRGREQYF. CDR3 coding DNA: TGTGCCAGCAGTTGGGACAGGGGGAGAGAGCAGTACTTC.

The rearrangement uses TRBV6-5 and TRBJ1-1; 9 bases are a match to TRBD1. V shed 4 bases, J shed 2 bases, and the junction held 8 bases outside the gene matches. The CDR3 has 16 residues. The germline CDR1 and CDR2 sequences are MNHEY and SVGAGI. Here the CDR3 DNA reads TGTGCCAGCAGTTCCCGAAGGGGACAGGGTAACACTGAAGCTTTCTTT. As protein: CASSSRRGQGNTEAFF.